These 32 T cell receptor beta chains were all obtained from the same sample, sequenced in a study of OX40 agonist ivuxolimab in advanced cancers. Sequencing used immunoSEQ multiplex PCR; TCRdb keeps in-frame clones, though not all of them. The data hold more than 45,000 clones, with 70% to 85% observed a single time. Sequenced here: CD4+ or CD8+ T cells sorted from blood, sampled in a trial of the OX40 agonist ivuxolimab. Receptors originate from an adult with an advanced solid tumor such as melanoma, head and neck, liver or kidney cancer.

The rearrangement links TRBV29-1 to TRBJ2-7, with a tentative D call TRBD2 (5 bases). V lost 4 bases, J lost 6 bases, and 13 bases lay in between. The CDR3 spans 12 residues. CDR1 and CDR2 (germline): SQVTM, ANQGSEA. CDR3 in DNA: TGCAGCGTTGGAGGGAAGAGGGCCGAGCAGTACTTC. Its translation: CSVGGKRAEQYF.

The chain links TRBV4-1 to TRBJ1-2, with 10 bases identical to TRBD1. V gave up 0 bases and J gave up 2 bases; unmatched junction bases: 6. This CDR3 has 17 amino acids. Germline V gene data show CDR1 as MGHRA and CDR2 as YSYEKL. The CDR3 bases are TGCGCCAGCAGCCAAGATCGGGACAGGGGATCCAACTATGGCTACACCTTC. Translated: CASSQDRDRGSNYGYTF.

The chain is built from TRBV6-5 and TRBJ2-7; 12 bases match TRBD2. Per germline, CDR1 MNHEY and CDR2 SVGAGI. The CDR3 totals 15 residues. J lost 4 bases, V lost 4 bases, and 5 bases had no gene match. The CDR3 spells CASSSLTSGSYEQYF. The DNA for the CDR3 is TGTGCCAGCAGTTCCCTGACTAGCGGGAGTTACGAGCAGTACTTC.

This clone appeared a single time. The junction departs from the called germline gene at one end, perhaps through a read error. The J gene is TRBJ1-1, the V gene TRBV5-1, with a tentative D call TRBD1 (5 bases). The CDR3 consists of 15 residues. Germline CDR1 SGHRS, CDR2 YFSETQ. CDR3 amino acids: CASSKLDTSNTETFF. The CDR3 region has the DNA TGCGCCAGTAGTAAATTGGACACCTCGAACACTGAAACTTTCTTT.

The CDR3 protein is CASSVNTISYEQYF. The DNA of the CDR3 is TGTGCCAGCAGCGTAAACACAATATCCTACGAGCAGTACTTC. The J gene is TRBJ2-5, the V gene TRBV9; D call uncertain. Judging by the DNA end, TRBJ2-7 fits better; the J call may be wrong. CDR1 is SGDLS and CDR2 is YYNGEE in the germline V gene. This CDR3 has 14 residues.

The V and J genes are TRBV7-2 and TRBJ1-4; no clear D. V gave up 0 bases and J gave up 7 bases, with 9 bases separating them. The germline CDR1 and CDR2 sequences are SGHTA and FQGNSA. CDR3 length: 14 residues. The CDR3 nucleotides read TGTGCCAGCAGCTTAGCAGGGCGGGGTGAAAAACTGTTTTTT. Encoded protein: CASSLAGRGEKLFF. The complete variable domain, with remaining parts taken from reference TRBV7-2 and TRBJ1-4, reads GAGVSQSPSNKVTEKGKDVELRCDPISGHTALYWYRQSLGQGLEFLIYFQGNSAPDKSGLPSDRFSAERTGGSVSTLTIQRTQQEDSAVYLCASSLAGRGEKLFFGSGTQLSVL.

V is TRBV25-1 and J is TRBJ2-4; weak D call: TRBD1 (5 bases). Germline CDR1 MGHDK, CDR2 SYGVNS. The V end lost 1 base, the J end lost 0 bases, and 13 bases lay between the germline ends. This CDR3 is built from 17 residues. The CDR3 reads CASSELGQGVAKNIQYF. DNA for the CDR3: TGTGCCAGCAGTGAATTGGGGCAGGGCGTAGCCAAAAACATTCAGTACTTC.

The gene calls are TRBV7-9 and TRBJ2-2; a possible D gene is TRBD1 (6 bases). The CDR3 totals 15 residues. The V and J ends lost 3 bases and 6 bases respectively, with 14 bases between them. Germline-derived CDR1 and CDR2 are SEHNR and FQNEAQ (reference sequence). CDR3 sequence (DNA): TGTGCCAGCAGCTTCGGTCAGGGGTCGGCCGGGGAGCTGTTTTTT. Its protein product is CASSFGQGSAGELFF.

The chain uses TRBV7-2 and TRBJ2-3, with TRBD2 matching 8 bases. Unmatched junction bases numbered 10, after V lost 6 bases and J lost 2 bases. Germline assignment: CDR1 SGHTA and CDR2 FQGNSA. CDR3 length: 16 residues. The CDR3 DNA follows: TGTGCCAGCAGTTCACGAGCGGGAGTGACCACAGATACGCAGTATTTT. Protein: CASSSRAGVTTDTQYF. Combining the CDR3 with reference TRBV7-2 and TRBJ2-3 gives the whole variable domain GAGVSQSPSNKVTEKGKDVELRCDPISGHTALYWYRQSLGQGLEFLIYFQGNSAPDKSGLPSDRFSAERTGGSVSTLTIQRTQQEDSAVYLCASSSRAGVTTDTQYFGPGTRLTVL.

The V call is TRBV5-1, the J call TRBJ1-6, with 9 bases identical to TRBD1. The germline V gene has CDR1 SGHRS and CDR2 YFSETQ. The CDR3 loop spans 14 amino acids. V was pared by 4 bases and J by 7 bases, with 3 bases of the junction left unmatched. CDR3 region: CASSPGQGNSPLHF. For the CDR3, the DNA is TGCGCCAGCAGCCCGGGACAGGGAAATTCACCCCTCCACTTT.

The J gene is TRBJ1-1, the V gene TRBV6-6; 8 nucleotides agree with TRBD1. This CDR3 is 14 amino acids long. With V trimmed by 6 bases and J by 5 bases, 8 bases remained unmatched. Germline loops: CDR1 MNHNY, CDR2 SVGAGI (reference sequence). The DNA for the CDR3 is TGTGCCAGCAGAAACGGACAGGGTCGGACTGAAGCTTTCTTT. It codes for CASRNGQGRTEAFF.

The chain uses TRBV7-2 and TRBJ2-7; D is possibly TRBD2 (5 bases). The ends were cut back, 3 bases at V and 2 bases at J, with 14 bases in the middle. Germline CDR1 reads SGHTA; CDR2 reads FQGNSA. This CDR3 is built from 15 residues. The CDR3 DNA reads TGTGCCAGCAGCTTTAACCTAGAGGGTACCTACGAGCAGTACTTC. Protein: CASSFNLEGTYEQYF.

The chain links TRBV5-4 to TRBJ2-7; 9 nucleotides agree with TRBD1. V was pared by 2 bases and J by 3 bases, with 3 bases of the junction left unmatched. The CDR3 extends over 14 amino acids. The V gene's germline CDR1 is SGHNT and CDR2 YYREEE (reference sequence). The CDR3 sequence is CASSFNRGHYEQYF. The CDR3 DNA follows: TGTGCCAGCAGCTTTAACAGGGGGCACTACGAGCAGTACTTC.

The chain has TRBV19 and TRBJ2-5, with D possibly being TRBD1 (5 bases). The J call may be faulty, since TRBJ2-7 better matches the DNA end. The CDR3 covers 13 residues. Germline values: CDR1 LNHDA, CDR2 SQIVND (reference sequence). CDR3 amino acids: CASSIQGNYEQYF. In DNA, the CDR3 is TGTGCCAGTAGTATCCAGGGAAACTACGAGCAGTACTTC.

This clone was picked up one time. Different DNA sequences within this sample yield the same CDR3. The chain has TRBV19 and TRBJ2-7; D call uncertain. Between the trimmed V and J ends, which lost 3 bases and 5 bases, there was a span of 5 bases. The V gene's germline CDR1 is LNHDA and CDR2 SQIVND (reference sequence). CDR3 length equals 11 residues. The CDR3 loop is CASSIRNEQYF. The CDR3 nucleotides read TGTGCCAGTAGTATCAGGAACGAGCAGTACTTC.

The chain uses TRBV14 and TRBJ2-1; no firm D call. The CDR3 spans 13 residues. V was shortened by 0 bases and J by 12 bases, with 12 bases between the two germline ends. Germline V gene lookup returns CDR1 SGHDN and CDR2 FVKESK. The CDR3, as DNA: TGTGCCAGCAGCCAAGACATATGGGGTATGCAGTTCTTC. Amino acid sequence: CASSQDIWGMQFF. The variable domain in full, completed from reference TRBV14 and TRBJ2-1, reads EAGVTQFPSHSVIEKGQTVTLRCDPISGHDNLYWYRRVMGKEIKFLLHFVKESKQDESGMPNNRFLAERTGGTYSTLKVQPAELEDSGVYFCASSQDIWGMQFFGPGTRLTVL.

The CDR3 spells CASSPDVLSNQPQHF. The DNA for the CDR3 is TGTGCCAGCAGCCCAGACGTCTTAAGCAATCAGCCCCAGCATTTT. The J gene is TRBJ1-5, the V gene TRBV11-3; D not certain. Deletions cut 5 bases from V and 1 base from J, with 12 bases between. Germline CDR1 and CDR2: SGHNT and YENEEA. The CDR3 runs to 15 residues.

The V gene is TRBV19, the J gene TRBJ1-3; unclear D gene. Germline values: CDR1 LNHDA, CDR2 SQIVND (reference sequence). This CDR3 spans 14 amino acids. With 5 bases removed from V and 0 bases from J, the gap between germline ends came to 8 bases. CDR3 DNA sequence: TGTGCCAGTAGTGAACAACACTCTGGAAACACCATATATTTT. Translation: CASSEQHSGNTIYF.

The V gene is TRBV15, the J gene TRBJ1-5, with 9 bases identical to TRBD1. The trim removed 1 base at V and 4 bases at J, leaving 5 bases unmatched. Germline V gives CDR1 LNHNV, CDR2 YYDKDF (reference sequence). The CDR3 is 16 residues long. CDR3 sequence (DNA): TGTGCCACCAGCAGAGTACAGGGGGCAGGTAATCAGCCCCAGCATTTT. As protein: CATSRVQGAGNQPQHF.

The genes are TRBV5-5 and TRBJ2-6, with 10 nucleotides matching TRBD1. The germline CDR1 and CDR2 sequences are SGHKS and YYEKEE (reference sequence). This CDR3 contains 18 residues. Trimming removed 4 bases from V and 0 bases from J; junction bases left unmatched: 7. The CDR3 loop is CASSNGQGVRSGANVLTF. The CDR3 DNA follows: TGTGCCAGCAGCAACGGACAGGGGGTTCGCTCTGGGGCCAACGTCCTGACTTTC.

The chain joins TRBV5-6 to TRBJ1-5; D is undetermined. V was trimmed by 5 bases and J by 7 bases, leaving 13 bases between them. The CDR3 runs to 13 residues. CDR1 and CDR2 (germline): SGHDT, YYEEEE. Here the CDR3 reads CASSSQWGQPQHF. CDR3 sequence (DNA): TGTGCCAGCAGTTCTCAATGGGGACAGCCCCAGCATTTT. Full variable domain (rest looked up from reference TRBV5-6 and TRBJ1-5): DAGVTQSPTHLIKTRGQQVTLRCSPKSGHDTVSWYQQALGQGPQFIFQYYEEEERQRGNFPDRFSGHQFPNYSSELNVNALLLGDSALYLCASSSQWGQPQHFGDGTRLSIL.

The chain is built from TRBV19 and TRBJ2-1; TRBD1 aligns across 7 bases. The germline V gene encodes CDR1 LNHDA and CDR2 SQIVND (reference sequence). The CDR3 sequence is 16 residues long. Trimming at V came to 0 bases and at J to 2 bases, leaving 4 bases not matched to a gene. The chain's CDR3 is CASSIDGQAPYNEQFF. The CDR3 DNA sequence: TGTGCCAGTAGTATAGATGGACAGGCTCCCTACAATGAGCAGTTCTTC.

CDR3 sequence: CASSLNPTATNEKLFF. The CDR3 region has the DNA TGTGCCAGCAGCTTAAACCCCACTGCAACTAATGAAAAACTGTTTTTT. The chain carries TRBV11-2 and TRBJ1-4; D is unclear. The CDR3 consists of 16 residues. CDR1 is SGHAT and CDR2 is FQNNGV in the germline V gene. Trimming cost V 2 bases and J 0 bases, with 10 bases left between them.

V gene TRBV5-4 combines with J gene TRBJ1-2; no firm D call. The CDR3 covers 14 residues. V lost 0 bases and J 1 base, leaving 7 bases between the germline ends. Germline CDR1 and CDR2: SGHNT and YYREEE (reference sequence). The chain's CDR3 is CASSLGRVNYGYTF. In DNA form, the CDR3 reads TGTGCCAGCAGCTTGGGTAGAGTTAACTATGGCTACACCTTC. The entire variable domain, with the rest obtained from reference TRBV5-4 and TRBJ1-2, is as follows: ETGVTQSPTHLIKTRGQQVTLRCSSQSGHNTVSWYQQALGQGPQFIFQYYREEENGRGNFPPRFSGLQFPNYSSELNVNALELDDSALYLCASSLGRVNYGYTFGSGTRLTVV.

CDR3 protein: CASGTGGTGYTF. CDR3 DNA: TGTGCCAGCGGGACCGGCGGAACAGGCTACACCTTC. The V call is TRBV7-2, the J call TRBJ1-2; TRBD1 might be the D (5 bases). CDR1 and CDR2 (germline): SGHTA, FQGNSA. V was pared by 8 bases and J by 8 bases, with 15 bases between. This CDR3 contains 12 residues.

The rearrangement links TRBV5-1 to TRBJ1-1; D remains unclear. V lost 0 bases to trimming and J lost 11 bases, with 20 bases between them. The CDR3 runs to 15 residues. Per the germline V gene, CDR1 is SGHRS and CDR2 is YFSETQ. The CDR3 here is CASSLVLSTTRGAFF. CDR3 DNA: TGCGCCAGCAGCTTGGTTCTAAGCACAACCCGAGGGGCTTTCTTT.

V and J are TRBV18 and TRBJ1-5, with TRBD1 matching 9 bases. Germline CDR1 KGHSH, CDR2 LQKENI. V lost 2 bases to trimming and J lost 8 bases; unmatched junction nucleotides: 10. CDR3 length: 16 residues. In DNA, the CDR3 is TGTGCCAGCTCACCAGAGCTGTCGGGACAGGGCGAGCCCCAGCATTTT. Its translation is CASSPELSGQGEPQHF.

The V and J genes are TRBV7-9 and TRBJ1-4, with D unresolved. Per germline, CDR1 SEHNR and CDR2 FQNEAQ (reference sequence). This CDR3 is built from 13 residues. Trimming pared 4 bases from V and 10 bases from J, leaving 13 bases between. CDR3 sequence: CASSSGPAGKLFF. CDR3 nucleotide sequence: TGTGCCAGCAGCTCGGGCCCGGCGGGAAAACTGTTTTTT.

V is TRBV11-3 and J is TRBJ2-3; 9 bases line up with TRBD2. The CDR3 runs to 14 residues. With 5 bases clipped from V and 5 bases from J, the junction kept 5 bases outside the gene matches. Germline loops: CDR1 SGHNT, CDR2 YENEEA. The CDR3 is CASSRSGRQDTQYF. The CDR3 DNA is TGTGCCAGCAGCCGTAGCGGGAGACAAGATACGCAGTATTTT. The variable domain in full, completed from reference TRBV11-3 and TRBJ2-3, reads EAGVVQSPRYKIIEKKQPVAFWCNPISGHNTLYWYLQNLGQGPELLIRYENEEAVDDSQLPKDRFSAERLKGVDSTLKIQPAELGDSAVYLCASSRSGRQDTQYFGPGTRLTVL.

The chain joins TRBV7-2 to TRBJ1-1, with D unclear. V was shortened by 4 bases and J by 2 bases, with 8 bases between the two germline ends. This CDR3 spans 13 amino acids. Germline CDR1 and CDR2: SGHTA and FQGNSA. The CDR3: CASSSRGNTEAFF. CDR3 DNA: TGTGCCAGCAGCTCCCGGGGTAACACTGAAGCTTTCTTT.

The V gene is TRBV18, the J gene TRBJ2-1, with a weak D call TRBD2 (5 bases). Trimming stripped 6 bases from V and 1 base from J, with 10 bases between. This CDR3 has 14 residues. Germline CDR1 and CDR2: KGHSH and LQKENI. CDR3 nucleotide sequence: TGTGCCAGCTCGGTCGGAGGATCCTACAATGAGCAGTTCTTC. The encoded protein is CASSVGGSYNEQFF.

The chain is built from TRBV18 and TRBJ2-7; 11 nucleotides match TRBD1. V shed 3 bases and J 6 bases; nucleotides not matched to a gene: 4. CDR1 KGHSH and CDR2 LQKENI come from the germline V gene. The CDR3 contains 14 residues. In DNA form, the CDR3 reads TGTGCCAGCTCACCCGGGACAGGGGGGTCCGAGCAGTACTTC. Amino acid sequence: CASSPGTGGSEQYF.